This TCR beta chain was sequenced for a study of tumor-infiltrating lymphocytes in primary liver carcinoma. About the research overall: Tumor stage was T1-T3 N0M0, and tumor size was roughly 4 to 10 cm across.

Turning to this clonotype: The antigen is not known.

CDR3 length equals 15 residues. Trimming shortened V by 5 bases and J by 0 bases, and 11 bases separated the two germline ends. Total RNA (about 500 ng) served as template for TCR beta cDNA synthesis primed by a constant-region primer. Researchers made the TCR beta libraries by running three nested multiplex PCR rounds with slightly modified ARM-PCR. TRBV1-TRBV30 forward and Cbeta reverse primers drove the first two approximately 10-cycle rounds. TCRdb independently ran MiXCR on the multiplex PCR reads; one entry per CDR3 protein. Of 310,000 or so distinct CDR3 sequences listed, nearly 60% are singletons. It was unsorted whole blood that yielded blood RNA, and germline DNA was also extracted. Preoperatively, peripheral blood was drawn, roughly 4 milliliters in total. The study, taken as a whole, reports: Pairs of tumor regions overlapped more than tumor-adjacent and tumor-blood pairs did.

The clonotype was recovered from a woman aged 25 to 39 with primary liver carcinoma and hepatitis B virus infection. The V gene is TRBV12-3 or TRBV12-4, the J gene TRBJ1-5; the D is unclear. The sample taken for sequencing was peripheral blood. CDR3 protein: CASSKEQPSNQPQHF. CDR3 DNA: TGTGCCAGCAGTAAGGAACAGCCTAGCAATCAGCCCCAGCATTTT.